This T cell receptor beta chain comes out of a study of OX40 agonist ivuxolimab in advanced cancers. Study as a whole: Patients with hepatocellular carcinoma, melanoma, renal cell or head and neck cancer made up the dose-escalation patients. Patients were roughly 83% male with ages roughly 20 to 80, mean about 60.

Trimming took 1 base from V and 5 from J, leaving 12 bases between them. Germline CDR1 is SEHNR and CDR2 is FQNEAQ (reference sequence). This CDR3 region has 15 residues. Assay used: immunoSEQ multiplex PCR; TCRdb lists only in-frame clones, some missing. The sample lists under 150,000 clones, about nine tenths occurring once. The input for sequencing was CD4+ or CD8+ T cells sorted from blood, taken in a trial of the OX40 agonist ivuxolimab. This rearrangement joins TRBV7-9 to TRBJ2-1, with a tentative D call TRBD2 (6 bases). The source of this sequence is an adult with an advanced solid tumor such as melanoma, head and neck, liver or kidney cancer. In nucleotides, the CDR3 is TGTGCCAGCAGCTTAGGCCCTAGCGCAAACAATGAGCAGTTCTTC. Its protein product is CASSLGPSANNEQFF.